These 29 T cell receptor beta chains share one sample of origin, sequenced in a study of cytomegalovirus exposure and HLA in healthy donors. Vbeta (60) and Jbeta (13) primers were used in the PCR. Measured with immunoSEQ multiplex PCR; TCRdb has only the in-frame clones, and not every one. The data show around 190,000 clones, approximately 9.5% seen once. Material for sequencing was PBMCs. These receptors originate from a woman in her twenties or thirties in good health and CMV-seropositive.

The V and J genes are TRBV29-1 and TRBJ2-5; TRBD1 matches 10 bases. The V gene's germline CDR1 is SQVTM and CDR2 ANQGSEA. Trimming removed 5 bases from V and 5 bases from J; junction bases left unmatched: 2. CDR3 length equals 12 residues. The CDR3 DNA sequence: TGCAGCGTTTCGGGACAGGGGGAGACCCAGTACTTC. This gives the protein CSVSGQGETQYF.

The V gene is TRBV7-8, the J gene TRBJ2-7, with TRBD1 matching over 8 bases. Germline trimming cut 2 bases from V and 3 bases from J; bases unmatched to any gene: 9. The CDR3 runs 16 residues. CDR1 is SGHVS and CDR2 is FQNEAQ in the germline V gene. CDR3 residues: CASSLQDPGGGYEQYF. The CDR3 nucleotides are TGTGCCAGCAGCTTACAGGACCCAGGGGGCGGCTACGAGCAGTACTTC.

This chain joins TRBV21-1 and TRBJ2-1; the table assigns TRBD1, which was not confirmed against the DNA. TRBV21-1 is classified as a pseudogene. This CDR3 comprises 15 residues. In DNA form, the CDR3 reads TGTGCCAGCAGACCGGGGGACAGGGTTGACAATGAGCAGTTCTTC. Protein: CASRPGDRVDNEQFF.

The J gene is TRBJ1-1, the V gene TRBV11-1; D might be TRBD1 (5 bases). With 5 bases removed from V and 0 bases from J, the gap between germline ends came to 13 bases. Germline V gene data show CDR1 as SGHAT and CDR2 as FQDESV (reference sequence). The CDR3 is 15 residues long. CDR3 DNA sequence: TGTGCCAGCAGCGGACACAGGCTCATGAACACTGAAGCTTTCTTT. It yields the protein CASSGHRLMNTEAFF.

The chain carries TRBV4-1 and TRBJ1-4; TRBD1 matches 7 bases. CDR3 length: 15 residues. The germline V gene has CDR1 MGHRA and CDR2 YSYEKL. The V segment lost 1 base and the J segment 10 bases; nucleotides outside the gene matches: 9. In DNA, the CDR3 is TGCGCCAGCAGCCAAGTAGGGGGCCCCTACGGAAAACTGTTTTTT. This codes for CASSQVGGPYGKLFF.

The gene calls are TRBV30 and TRBJ1-5, with D possibly matching TRBD1 (5 bases). This CDR3 has 13 amino acids. Trimming took 2 bases from V and 6 from J, leaving 11 bases between them. Germline loops: CDR1 GTSNPN, CDR2 SVGIG (reference sequence). The CDR3 protein is CAWSFQGGQPQHF. The CDR3 bases are TGTGCCTGGAGTTTCCAGGGAGGTCAGCCCCAGCATTTT.

This chain uses TRBV10-2 with TRBJ2-1, with D possibly being TRBD2 (5 bases). The germline CDR1 and CDR2 sequences are WSHSY and SAAADI. The CDR3 consists of 12 residues. Trimming took 5 bases from V and 13 from J, leaving 15 bases between them. CDR3 sequence (DNA): TGCGCCAGCAGTTACTATCAGCGGTATCAGTTCTTC. It is translated as CASSYYQRYQFF.

The genes are TRBV30 and TRBJ2-4; TRBD2 aligns across 9 bases. Looked up from germline, CDR1 is GTSNPN and CDR2 is SVGIG (reference sequence). The length of the CDR3 is 13 residues. Unmatched junction bases numbered 3, after V lost 1 base and J lost 8 bases. The CDR3 DNA reads as TGTGCCTGGAGTGAGACTAGCGGTGACATTCAGTACTTC. The encoded protein is CAWSETSGDIQYF.

The V and J genes are TRBV4-1 and TRBJ1-1; D unclear. The CDR3 has 15 residues. The germline V gene has CDR1 MGHRA and CDR2 YSYEKL. Trimming removed 1 base at V and 5 bases at J, with 14 bases between. CDR3 amino acids: CASSQGGLRTTEAFF. CDR3 in DNA: TGCGCCAGCAGCCAAGGAGGTTTAAGAACAACTGAAGCTTTCTTT.

This clone showed up just a few times. The gene calls are TRBV10-3 and TRBJ2-7, with D unresolved. Trimming left V 5 bases short and J 3 bases short, with 8 bases between. This CDR3 region has 12 residues. Per the germline V gene, CDR1 is ENHRY and CDR2 is SYGVKD. CDR3 in DNA: TGTGCCATCAGTCGACAAGTCTACGAGCAGTACTTC. It yields the protein CAISRQVYEQYF.

This clone was detected only a few times. The J gene is TRBJ2-6, the V gene TRBV11-1; the match to TRBD1 covers 10 bases. In germline, CDR1 is SGHAT, CDR2 FQDESV (reference sequence). The CDR3 is made up of 18 amino acids. The V gene end was trimmed by 5 bases and the J gene end by 2 bases; junction bases not matched to a gene: 9. CDR3 residues: CASSARQGAHTGANVLTF. The CDR3 nucleotides read TGTGCCAGCAGCGCCCGACAGGGGGCGCACACTGGGGCCAACGTCCTGACTTTC.

There are a few counts of this clone. V and J are TRBV9 and TRBJ2-5; D is possibly TRBD2 (5 bases). Looked up from germline, CDR1 is SGDLS and CDR2 is YYNGEE. There are 16 residues in the CDR3. The ends were cut back, 0 bases at V and 2 bases at J, with 14 bases in the middle. The CDR3 DNA reads as TGTGCCAGCAGCGTAGAGGCCGACTACCCGCAAGAGACCCAGTACTTC. Translating it yields CASSVEADYPQETQYF.

The chain joins TRBV6-6 to TRBJ2-7; the match to TRBD2 covers 8 bases. Germline assignment: CDR1 MNHNY and CDR2 SVGAGI (reference sequence). The CDR3 extends over 13 amino acids. The trim removed 5 bases at V and 7 bases at J, leaving 7 bases unmatched. CDR3 DNA: TGTGCCAGCAGTCCTGGGACTAGTTGGGAGCAGTACTTC. Amino acids: CASSPGTSWEQYF.

This clone was seen only a few times. The DNA of the CDR3 is TGTGCCAGCAGTGAATTTATGGTCAGATTGAACACTGAAGCTTTCTTT. Residues: CASSEFMVRLNTEAFF. J is TRBJ1-1 and V is TRBV6-1; D gene uncertain. Germline V lookup: CDR1 MNHNS, CDR2 SASEGT. Between the trimmed V and J ends, which lost 2 bases and 0 bases, there was a span of 13 bases. This CDR3 contains 16 residues.

The chain uses TRBV11-3 and TRBJ2-1; TRBD2 might be the D (5 bases). CDR1 SGHNT and CDR2 YENEEA come from the germline V gene. The CDR3 covers 14 residues. The V end was cut by 1 base, the J end by 3 bases, with 7 bases between. CDR3 sequence: CASSLAGSYNEQFF. The DNA for the CDR3 is TGTGCCAGCAGCTTAGCGGGAAGCTACAATGAGCAGTTCTTC. Full variable domain (missing parts from reference TRBV11-3 and TRBJ2-1): EAGVVQSPRYKIIEKKQPVAFWCNPISGHNTLYWYLQNLGQGPELLIRYENEEAVDDSQLPKDRFSAERLKGVDSTLKIQPAELGDSAVYLCASSLAGSYNEQFFGPGTRLTVL.

This clone has just a few counts. Here the CDR3 DNA reads TGTGCCAGCAGTGAAAGTACTAGCGTGAAGTACGAGCAGTACTTC. As protein: CASSESTSVKYEQYF. This chain uses TRBV6-1 with TRBJ2-7, with 7 nucleotides matching TRBD2. Germline CDR1 is MNHNS and CDR2 is SASEGT. The CDR3 covers 15 residues. V was pared by 2 bases and J by 4 bases, with 8 bases of the junction left unmatched.

Only a few counts were recorded for this clone. Additional DNA sequences in this sample encode the identical CDR3. The V gene is TRBV6-5, the J gene TRBJ1-5, with D possibly being TRBD1 (5 bases). Germline V gene lookup returns CDR1 MNHEY and CDR2 SVGAGI. The CDR3 contains 14 residues. Trimming pared 2 bases from V and 2 bases from J, leaving 7 bases between. The CDR3 reads CASSYGGGNQPQHF. The CDR3 DNA reads TGTGCCAGCAGTTACGGGGGGGGCAATCAGCCCCAGCATTTT.

The chain is built from TRBV6-5 and TRBJ2-1, with D possibly being TRBD1 (5 bases). This CDR3 comprises 14 residues. Trimming stripped 0 bases from V and 9 bases from J, with 12 bases between. Germline-derived CDR1 and CDR2 are MNHEY and SVGAGI. The DNA for the CDR3 is TGTGCCAGCAGTTACTCCGCTAGGGGCGGTGAGCAGTTCTTC. Protein: CASSYSARGGEQFF.

The chain links TRBV18 to TRBJ1-4; a weak D match, TRBD1 (5 bases). Germline lookup yields CDR1 KGHSH and CDR2 LQKENI. The CDR3 length is 17 residues. The V end lost 0 bases, the J end lost 1 base, and 12 bases lay between the germline ends. CDR3 DNA: TGTGCCAGCTCACCACCGGGGGGAGAGAGAACTAATGAAAAACTGTTTTTT. Translation: CASSPPGGERTNEKLFF.

This clone occurred a few times. The chain recombines TRBV2 with TRBJ1-1; a weak D match, TRBD1 (5 bases). Germline V gives CDR1 SNHLY, CDR2 FYNNEI. Trimming removed 4 bases at V and 3 bases at J, with 15 bases between. The CDR3 consists of 15 residues. The DNA of the CDR3 is TGTGCCAGCAGTGGGGGTCTGGGGGGGGACACTGAAGCTTTCTTT. Protein: CASSGGLGGDTEAFF.

The rearrangement uses TRBV7-2 and TRBJ1-4; D is unclear. V was pared by 5 bases and J by 0 bases, with 7 bases between. The CDR3 spans 14 residues. Per the germline V gene, CDR1 is SGHTA and CDR2 is FQGNSA. The CDR3 bases are TGTGCCAGCAGCGCCAGGCCAACTAATGAAAAACTGTTTTTT. This gives the protein CASSARPTNEKLFF. The variable domain in full, with the rest retrieved from reference TRBV7-2 and TRBJ1-4, is GAGVSQSPSNKVTEKGKDVELRCDPISGHTALYWYRQSLGQGLEFLIYFQGNSAPDKSGLPSDRFSAERTGGSVSTLTIQRTQQEDSAVYLCASSARPTNEKLFFGSGTQLSVL.

A word on this clone: In the same sample, other DNA sequences code for this CDR3. This rearrangement joins TRBV10-1 to TRBJ1-2, with D perhaps TRBD1 (5 bases). The germline V and J ends were trimmed by 3 bases and 8 bases, with 10 bases remaining between them. This CDR3 comprises 12 residues. The germline gives CDR1 WNHNN, CDR2 SYGVQD (reference sequence). Here the CDR3 reads CASSEAGYGYTF. In nucleotides, the CDR3 is TGCGCCAGCAGTGAAGCAGGGTACGGCTACACCTTC.

The chain combines TRBV5-6 with TRBJ2-1; a possible D gene is TRBD2 (5 bases). V was pared by 4 bases and J by 9 bases, with 23 bases between. The CDR3 has 16 residues. Germline loops: CDR1 SGHDT, CDR2 YYEEEE. The CDR3 region has the DNA TGTGCCAGCAGCCGCGACTACGGTTGGGTGCCAAGTGAGCAGTTCTTC. Translating gives CASSRDYGWVPSEQFF.

This clone has more than one count but fewer than ten. The gene calls are TRBV9 and TRBJ1-4; 9 nucleotides align to TRBD1. The CDR3 sequence is 16 residues long. Germline lookup yields CDR1 SGDLS and CDR2 YYNGEE. The ends lost 3 bases at V and 5 bases at J; junction bases unmatched: 8. The CDR3 sequence is CASSGVFGTGNEKLFF. As DNA, the CDR3 is TGTGCCAGCAGCGGGGTGTTCGGGACAGGGAATGAAAAACTGTTTTTT.

The chain joins TRBV5-1 to TRBJ2-7; TRBD2 agrees at 10 bases. The V segment lost 0 bases and the J segment 9 bases; nucleotides outside the gene matches: 9. The CDR3 is 15 residues long. Germline loops: CDR1 SGHRS, CDR2 YFSETQ. CDR3 nucleotide sequence: TGCGCCAGCAGCTTGGCAGACCTAGCGGGAGCGGTGCAGTACTTC. This gives the protein CASSLADLAGAVQYF. The whole variable domain, remainder taken from reference TRBV5-1 and TRBJ2-7, is KAGVTQTPRYLIKTRGQQVTLSCSPISGHRSVSWYQQTPGQGLQFLFEYFSETQRNKGNFPGRFSGRQFSNSRSEMNVSTLELGDSALYLCASSLADLAGAVQYFGPGTRLTVT.

This clone was counted between two and nine times. This rearrangement joins TRBV10-1 to TRBJ2-1; TRBD2 matches at 7 bases. The length of the CDR3 is 17 residues. The germline V gene has CDR1 WNHNN and CDR2 SYGVQD (reference sequence). The V gene end was trimmed by 3 bases and the J gene end by 1 base; junction bases not matched to a gene: 9. CDR3 amino acids: CASSEGGRPASYNEQFF. In nucleotides, the CDR3 is TGCGCCAGCAGTGAAGGCGGGAGACCGGCTTCCTACAATGAGCAGTTCTTC.

The rearrangement uses TRBV30 and TRBJ2-6; unclear D gene. The germline V gene has CDR1 GTSNPN and CDR2 SVGIG (reference sequence). The ends were cut back, 2 bases at V and 4 bases at J, with 6 bases in the middle. This CDR3 spans 13 amino acids. The CDR3 DNA sequence: TGTGCCTGGAGTATCCAGGGGGCCAACGTCCTGACTTTC. Its protein product is CAWSIQGANVLTF.

This clone came up a few times. The genes are TRBV6-5 and TRBJ2-5; 11 nucleotides line up with TRBD1. CDR1 is MNHEY, CDR2 SVGAGI, per germline. Trimming removed 2 bases from V and 5 bases from J; junction bases left unmatched: 7. The CDR3 runs 16 residues. CDR3 DNA: TGTGCCAGCAGTTACCTGCGGACAGGGGGCGGCGAGACCCAGTACTTC. Translated: CASSYLRTGGGETQYF.

This chain uses TRBV5-1 with TRBJ1-1; TRBD1 is a possible D gene (6 bases). Per the germline V gene, CDR1 is SGHRS and CDR2 is YFSETQ. Trimming took 4 bases from V and 1 from J, leaving 17 bases between them. The CDR3 is made up of 16 amino acids. The CDR3 DNA is TGCGCCAGCAGCGTGGCCGGGACAACAGGGAACACTGAAGCTTTCTTT. It yields the protein CASSVAGTTGNTEAFF.